This TCR beta chain was sequenced during a study of CD8 T cells in ankylosing spondylitis. Study conclusions and caveats: Apparently characteristic of ankylosing spondylitis blood was a TCR beta motif (fewer than 10 highly homologous variants). Past research had described some motif variants in reactive arthritis synovial fluid and blood. Enrichment of disease-linked clones was reportedly significant in matched ankylosing spondylitis synovial fluid. A CD8+ phenotype characterized the disease-linked clones, which were relatively rare in peripheral blood.

Preparation of TCR beta libraries was done by quantitative 5'-RACE with molecular barcodes. TCRdb ran MiXCR on the 5' RACE reads and lists one entry per CDR3 protein. The sample includes about 540,000 distinct CDR3 sequences, roughly 13% of them seen just once. Notes on this clonotype: Its antigen is undetermined.

Trimming cost V 0 bases and J 3 bases, with 12 bases left between them. The CDR3 is made up of 15 amino acids. Germline assignment: CDR1 DFQATT and CDR2 SNEGSKA (reference sequence). Sequenced: blood, either unsorted or a sorted T cell fraction (not recorded which). This TCR was sampled from a male donor with ankylosing spondylitis. This rearrangement joins TRBV20-1 to TRBJ1-5; D may be TRBD1 (6 bases). CDR3: CSARDFGGANQPQHF. For the CDR3, the DNA is TGCAGTGCTAGAGATTTTGGGGGCGCCAATCAGCCCCAGCATTTT.